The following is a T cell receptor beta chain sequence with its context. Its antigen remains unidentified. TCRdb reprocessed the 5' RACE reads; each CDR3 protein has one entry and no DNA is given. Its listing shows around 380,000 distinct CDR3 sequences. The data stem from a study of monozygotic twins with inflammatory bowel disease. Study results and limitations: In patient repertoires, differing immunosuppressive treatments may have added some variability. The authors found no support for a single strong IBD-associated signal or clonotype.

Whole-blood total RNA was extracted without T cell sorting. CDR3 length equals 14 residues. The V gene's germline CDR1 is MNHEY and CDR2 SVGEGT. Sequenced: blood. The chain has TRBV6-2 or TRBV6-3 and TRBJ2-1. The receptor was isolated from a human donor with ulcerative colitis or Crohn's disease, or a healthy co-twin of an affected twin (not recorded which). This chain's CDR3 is CASSYRPAYNEQFF.